One and the same sample provided the 8 T cell receptor beta chains below, sequenced in a study of beta chain features in type 1 diabetes. Expressed TCRB transcripts were sequenced because the isolated RNA had all been reverse transcribed beforehand. Sequenced by immunoSEQ multiplex PCR; TCRdb stores in-frame clones only, minus some. The table has hundreds of thousands of clones, 30% seen once. The sequencing input was naive CD4+ T cells from blood. These receptors were taken from a man aged 18 to 29 in good health.

This clone turned up a few times. The V call is TRBV7-2, the J call TRBJ2-7; a weak D match, TRBD1 (6 bases). The CDR3 totals 15 residues. V shed 5 bases and J shed 2 bases, with 16 bases lying between them. Germline V lookup: CDR1 SGHTA, CDR2 FQGNSA. In nucleotides, the CDR3 is TGTGCCAGCAGCATAGGGGGTAATAGCCCCTACGAGCAGTACTTC. Protein product: CASSIGGNSPYEQYF. Full variable domain (outside the CDR3, taken from reference TRBV7-2 and TRBJ2-7): GAGVSQSPSNKVTEKGKDVELRCDPISGHTALYWYRQSLGQGLEFLIYFQGNSAPDKSGLPSDRFSAERTGGSVSTLTIQRTQQEDSAVYLCASSIGGNSPYEQYFGPGTRLTVT.

The sample holds a few counts of this clone. The chain has TRBV5-1 and TRBJ2-7, with 14 bases aligning to TRBD2. Germline V gene sequence: CDR1 SGHRS, CDR2 YFSETQ. V lost 5 bases, J lost 7 bases, and 5 bases stayed unmatched. The CDR3 covers 14 residues. DNA of the CDR3: TGCGCCAGCAGGGGACTAGCGGGAGATGGAGAGCAGTACTTC. Protein: CASRGLAGDGEQYF.

This clone was recorded a few times. The chain combines TRBV7-3 with TRBJ2-2; 7 bases map to TRBD2. The length of the CDR3 is 15 residues. The germline gives CDR1 SGHTA, CDR2 FQGTGA. Trimming took 5 bases from V and 1 from J; bases not matched to a gene: 4. The CDR3 protein is CASSPGLLNTGELFF. CDR3 sequence (DNA): TGTGCCAGCAGCCCGGGACTATTGAACACCGGGGAGCTGTTTTTT. Variable domain in full (rest from reference TRBV7-3 and TRBJ2-2): GAGVSQTPSNKVTEKGKYVELRCDPISGHTALYWYRQSLGQGPEFLIYFQGTGAADDSGLPNDRFFAVRPEGSVSTLKIQRTERGDSAVYLCASSPGLLNTGELFFGEGSRLTVL.

The rearrangement joins TRBV25-1 to TRBJ2-3; 13 nucleotides agree with TRBD2. Germline V lookup: CDR1 MGHDK, CDR2 SYGVNS. V was pared by 1 base and J by 4 bases, with 2 bases of the junction left unmatched. The CDR3 runs 16 residues. CDR3 nucleotides: TGTGCCAGCAGTGAATCCGGACTAGCGGGAGCAGATACGCAGTATTTT. This codes for CASSESGLAGADTQYF.

For this clone: The sample holds other DNA sequences that translate to the same CDR3. The chain carries TRBV7-9 and TRBJ2-3; D ambiguous. The length of the CDR3 is 14 residues. Trimming stripped 0 bases from V and 1 base from J, with 5 bases between. Looked up from germline, CDR1 is SEHNR and CDR2 is FQNEAQ (reference sequence). The CDR3 loop reads CASSLAGGTDTQYF. The CDR3 DNA reads as TGTGCCAGCAGCTTAGCGGGCGGCACAGATACGCAGTATTTT. Filled out from reference TRBV7-9 and TRBJ2-3, the complete variable domain reads DTGVSQNPRHKITKRGQNVTFRCDPISEHNRLYWYRQTLGQGPEFLTYFQNEAQLEKSRLLSDRFSAERPKGSFSTLEIQRTEQGDSAMYLCASSLAGGTDTQYFGPGTRLTVL.

This chain joins TRBV30 and TRBJ1-5; 7 nucleotides match TRBD1. Looked up from germline, CDR1 is GTSNPN and CDR2 is SVGIG (reference sequence). The junction had 6 bases not matched to a gene; V was cut back by 3 bases and J by 4 bases. This CDR3 is built from 14 residues. Here the CDR3 DNA reads TGTGCCTGGAGCGGTGGGACAGCTAATCAGCCCCAGCATTTT. Its protein product is CAWSGGTANQPQHF.

The chain couples TRBV30 to TRBJ2-3; D is unclear. The CDR3 runs to 14 residues. Germline CDR1 is GTSNPN and CDR2 is SVGIG (reference sequence). Trimming stripped 0 bases from V and 2 bases from J, with 9 bases between. DNA of the CDR3: TGTGCCTGGAGTGTATCCCTGTTCACAGATACGCAGTATTTT. This encodes CAWSVSLFTDTQYF.

This clone was counted a single time. The chain has TRBV6-6 and TRBJ1-1; D may be TRBD1 (6 bases). V was cut by 6 bases and J by 2 bases, with 13 bases left in between. Germline V gene lookup returns CDR1 MNHNY and CDR2 SVGAGI (reference sequence). CDR3 length equals 14 residues. CDR3 residues: CASSLRTANTEAFF. The CDR3 DNA reads TGTGCCAGCAGCCTGCGGACAGCAAACACTGAAGCTTTCTTT.